One TCR beta chain is described in this entry. Its cognate antigen is unknown. J gave up 7 bases and V 5 bases, and 7 bases lay outside the gene matches. This CDR3 is 14 amino acids long. The V gene's germline CDR1 is SGHTA and CDR2 FQGTGA. Those patients with uncontrolled infection, other autoimmune disease, pregnancy or lactation were excluded. The sample comes from a study of T cells in Graves' hyperthyroidism and ophthalmopathy. The study, taken as a whole, reports: Researchers report that a 13 V-J model separated ophthalmopathy from stable hyperthyroidism. Model-based prediction identified ophthalmopathy a median roughly 5.9 months prior to its onset. Blood also contained most expanded thyroid clonotypes above 0.001.

Amplification targeted TCR beta CDR3 regions from RNA transcripts. Initially, a first-round RT-PCR of the TCR CDR3 employed the HTBI primer set. Via MiXCR, TCRdb re-called the multiplex PCR reads, giving one row per CDR3 protein. Of 500,000 to 800,000 distinct CDR3 sequences detected, less than 45% appear once; the ten largest clones hold approximately 6.8%. V usage is TRBV7-3 and J usage is TRBJ2-1, with TRBD1 identical over 8 bases. The sequence was obtained from an adult man with Graves' disease, either hyperthyroidism or ophthalmopathy (not recorded which). The material sequenced was peripheral blood or thyroid tissue (not recorded which). The CDR3 spells CASSPDRGQNEQFF. The CDR3, as DNA: TGTGCCAGCAGCCCTGACAGGGGTCAGAATGAGCAGTTCTTC. The variable domain in full, with the rest retrieved from reference TRBV7-3 and TRBJ2-1, is GAGVSQTPSNKVTEKGKYVELRCDPISGHTALYWYRQSLGQGPEFLIYFQGTGAADDSGLPNDRFFAVRPEGSVSTLKIQRTERGDSAVYLCASSPDRGQNEQFFGPGTRLTVL.